These 12 T cell receptor beta chains were sequenced from one sample in a study of shared clonotypes between healthy human individuals. Naive CD8 cells, CD45RO-negative and positively selected for CCR7, excluded terminally differentiated effector memory CD45RA+ cells. The data were produced by immunoSEQ multiplex PCR, yet TCRdb's version contains in-frame clones alone and is incomplete. The top ten hold less than 0.12% of the sample, which has some 630,000 clones, approximately 96% seen once. Sample: naive CD8+ T cells sorted from blood. The receptors were gathered from a woman younger than 45 in good health.

This chain uses TRBV11-2 with TRBJ2-1, with D possibly being TRBD2 (6 bases). The CDR3 has 12 residues. V was pared by 5 bases and J by 10 bases, with 12 bases between. The germline V gene has CDR1 SGHAT and CDR2 FQNNGV. CDR3 sequence: CASSPWGDEQFF. CDR3 sequence (DNA): TGTGCCAGCAGCCCCTGGGGGGACGAGCAGTTCTTC.

The rearrangement joins TRBV29-1 to TRBJ2-7; D unresolved. V dropped 1 base and J dropped 2 bases, with 18 bases sitting between them. Germline values: CDR1 SQVTM, CDR2 ANQGSEA. This CDR3 comprises 16 residues. CDR3 sequence (DNA): TGCAGCGTTGAAGGGGTCGTAGGGTCGGGCGCCTACGAGCAGTACTTC. It translates to CSVEGVVGSGAYEQYF.

In its sample, this clone was seen once. This sequence joins TRBV2 and TRBJ1-1; maybe TRBD1 (6 bases). Germline-derived CDR1 and CDR2 are SNHLY and FYNNEI. The germline V and J ends were trimmed by 8 bases and 1 base, with 17 bases remaining between them. This CDR3 has 15 residues. Here the CDR3 reads CASLRTAEGNTEAFF. The CDR3 nucleotides read TGTGCCAGCTTGAGGACAGCTGAGGGGAACACTGAAGCTTTCTTT.

The chain carries TRBV5-8 and TRBJ1-5; TRBD1 might be the D (6 bases). Germline V gene sequence: CDR1 SGHTS, CDR2 YDEGEE. The CDR3 has 18 residues. Trimming removed 4 bases from V and 0 bases from J, with 20 bases in between. The DNA of the CDR3 is TGTGCCAGCAGCACCCTGGACAGCGGGCCCTATAGCAATCAGCCCCAGCATTTT. This codes for CASSTLDSGPYSNQPQHF.

The chain uses TRBV27 and TRBJ1-1; D is ambiguous. Trimming left V 5 bases short and J 3 bases short, with 10 bases between. This CDR3 is 13 amino acids long. Germline values: CDR1 MNHEY, CDR2 SMNVEV (reference sequence). The CDR3 spells CASSPFGYTEAFF. The CDR3 nucleotides are TGTGCCAGCAGTCCGTTCGGTTACACTGAAGCTTTCTTT.

With regard to this clone: The junction does not match germline at one end; this may be a read error. Other DNA sequences in this specimen translate into the identical CDR3. The rearrangement uses TRBV2 and TRBJ1-5; 8 bases match TRBD1. The CDR3 has 15 residues. Per germline, CDR1 SNHLY and CDR2 FYNNEI. As DNA, the CDR3 is TGTGCCAGCAGCGAAGGACAGGGAAGCAATCAGCCCCAGCATTTT. Translation: CASSEGQGSNQPQHF.

On this clone itself: This same CDR3 is encoded by further DNA sequences in the sample. The J gene is TRBJ2-7, the V gene TRBV5-6, with D perhaps matching TRBD1 (6 bases). The CDR3 consists of 13 residues. Germline values: CDR1 SGHDT, CDR2 YYEEEE. V was trimmed by 1 base and J by 3 bases, leaving 8 bases between them. This CDR3 reads CASSLSGDYEQYF. DNA of the CDR3: TGTGCCAGCAGCTTGTCAGGGGACTACGAGCAGTACTTC. Complete variable domain (other parts from reference TRBV5-6 and TRBJ2-7): DAGVTQSPTHLIKTRGQQVTLRCSPKSGHDTVSWYQQALGQGPQFIFQYYEEEERQRGNFPDRFSGHQFPNYSSELNVNALLLGDSALYLCASSLSGDYEQYFGPGTRLTVT.

This chain connects TRBV13 to TRBJ2-5; the match to TRBD1 covers 12 bases. V lost 5 bases to trimming and J lost 5 bases; unmatched junction nucleotides: 9. The CDR3 is 16 residues long. Germline loops: CDR1 PRHDT, CDR2 FYEKMQ (reference sequence). CDR3: CASSSPGQGASETQYF. The CDR3, as DNA: TGTGCCAGCAGCAGTCCGGGACAGGGGGCTTCGGAGACCCAGTACTTC.

The CDR3: CASSWPVLAGYDPDDEQFF. The DNA for the CDR3 is TGTGCCAGCAGTTGGCCGGTACTAGCGGGTTACGACCCGGACGATGAGCAGTTCTTC. The rearrangement joins TRBV7-8 to TRBJ2-1, with 9 bases aligning to TRBD2. CDR3 length: 19 amino acids. Germline V lookup: CDR1 SGHVS, CDR2 FQNEAQ. Germline trimming cut 6 bases from V and 8 bases from J; bases unmatched to any gene: 23.

The genes are TRBV5-6 and TRBJ2-7; possible D gene TRBD1, 6 bases. V was cut by 4 bases and J by 6 bases, with 11 bases left in between. This CDR3 is built from 12 residues. Germline V lookup: CDR1 SGHDT, CDR2 YYEEEE. CDR3 sequence: CASSQQGSEQYF. The CDR3 DNA reads as TGTGCCAGCAGCCAACAGGGTTCCGAGCAGTACTTC.

The chain is built from TRBV30 and TRBJ2-4; D call uncertain. The germline V gene encodes CDR1 GTSNPN and CDR2 SVGIG (reference sequence). Trimming stripped 4 bases from V and 0 bases from J, with 13 bases between. CDR3 size: 15 residues. The CDR3 DNA sequence: TGTGCCTGGAATAGATCCCCCCTAGCCAAAAACATTCAGTACTTC. Translated, it gives CAWNRSPLAKNIQYF.

The V gene is TRBV12-5, the J gene TRBJ1-1; tentative D call: TRBD1 (5 bases). V was pared by 2 bases and J by 4 bases, with 14 bases between. Germline V gene data show CDR1 as LGHNT and CDR2 as FRNRAP. The CDR3 has 15 residues. The CDR3 sequence: CASGLRTGRVTEAFF. In nucleotides, the CDR3 is TGTGCTAGTGGTTTGAGGACGGGGCGCGTCACTGAAGCTTTCTTT.